The clone carrying this T cell receptor (beta chain) came up many times. The sample originates from a study of Graves' ophthalmopathy and Graves' hyperthyroidism. Amplification targeted the TCR beta CDR3 regions, with RNA transcripts as the source material. After a first-round RT-PCR with HTBI primers, a second-round multiplex PCR was run. TCRdb re-analysed the multiplex PCR reads in MiXCR, keeping a single row per CDR3 protein. The table has hundreds of thousands of distinct CDR3 sequences, about a fifth seen once. Sequencing was performed on peripheral blood. The clonotype comes from a woman in her late teens or twenties with stable Graves' hyperthyroidism. Some clones in this sample may be carry-over from other donors' samples.

This CDR3 reads CASSLTGGRNTIYF. The CDR3 bases are TGTGCCAGCAGCCTGACCGGTGGAAGAAACACCATATATTTT. This chain joins TRBV12-3 or TRBV12-4 and TRBJ1-3; D gene ambiguous. There are 14 residues in the CDR3. V gave up 6 bases and J gave up 5 bases, with 14 bases separating them.